The 31 T cell receptor beta chains below come from one sample, sequenced in a study of T cell responses to AZD1222 COVID-19 vaccine. The table came from immunoSEQ multiplex PCR; TCRdb's copy has only in-frame clones and leaves some out. Seen here are 72,000 or so clones, 80% to 90% observed once, and the top ten hold 28%. The starting material was peripheral blood, obtained 28 days after the second AZD1222 dose. The receptors shown here come from an adult who received the AZD1222 COVID-19 vaccine.

The V gene is TRBV19, the J gene TRBJ1-6; TRBD1 is a possible D gene (5 bases). Looked up from germline, CDR1 is LNHDA and CDR2 is SQIVND (reference sequence). The V end was cut by 5 bases, the J end by 9 bases, with 20 bases between. The CDR3 is made up of 16 amino acids. The CDR3: CASSPLTAPDFSPLHF. Here the CDR3 DNA reads TGTGCCAGTAGTCCTCTGACAGCCCCTGACTTTTCACCCCTCCACTTT.

As concerns this clone: The sample carries other DNA sequences with the same CDR3. The chain employs TRBV2 and TRBJ1-5, with D unresolved. Germline CDR1 is SNHLY and CDR2 is FYNNEI. V dropped 2 bases and J dropped 0 bases, with 5 bases sitting between them. This CDR3 comprises 14 residues. CDR3 nucleotides: TGTGCCAGCAGTGAATCTTATAGCAATCAGCCCCAGCATTTT. Its protein is CASSESYSNQPQHF.

The V gene is TRBV7-2, the J gene TRBJ1-1; D call uncertain. Trimming removed 3 bases at V and 2 bases at J, with 7 bases between. Per germline, CDR1 SGHTA and CDR2 FQGNSA. This CDR3 comprises 13 residues. CDR3 in DNA: TGTGCCAGCAGCTTGGGCAGAAACACTGAAGCTTTCTTT. Translation gives CASSLGRNTEAFF.

The chain carries TRBV6-5 and TRBJ1-5; D gene uncertain. V lost 7 bases, J lost 3 bases, and 7 bases lay in between. Germline V gives CDR1 MNHEY, CDR2 SVGAGI. CDR3 length: 12 amino acids. The CDR3 loop reads CASNGYNQPQHF. CDR3 sequence (DNA): TGTGCCAGCAACGGCTACAATCAGCCCCAGCATTTT.

The chain employs TRBV5-1 and TRBJ1-1; D might be TRBD1 (5 bases). V was pared by 0 bases and J by 11 bases, with 11 bases between. Per the germline V gene, CDR1 is SGHRS and CDR2 is YFSETQ. This CDR3 contains 12 residues. CDR3 nucleotides: TGCGCCAGCAGCTTGGAGGGGCGGGGGGCTTTCTTT. Amino acids: CASSLEGRGAFF.

The chain carries TRBV2 and TRBJ1-1, with 7 bases matching TRBD1. The length of the CDR3 is 14 residues. The junction had 13 bases not matched to a gene; V was cut back by 6 bases and J by 9 bases. Germline V gene data show CDR1 as SNHLY and CDR2 as FYNNEI. CDR3 in DNA: TGTGCCAGCAGCCAACAGGGGCGAACCTACCAAGCTTTCTTT. Translated, it gives CASSQQGRTYQAFF.

The chain combines TRBV7-2 with TRBJ2-7, with D perhaps matching TRBD1 (5 bases). The CDR3 has 15 amino acids. CDR1 SGHTA and CDR2 FQGNSA come from the germline V gene. With 4 bases removed from V and 0 bases from J, the gap between germline ends came to 13 bases. CDR3 bases: TGTGCCAGCAGCTCCAGGACACTTAGCTCCTACGAGCAGTACTTC. Its protein is CASSSRTLSSYEQYF.

The J gene is TRBJ1-5, the V gene TRBV12-3 or TRBV12-4, with D hard to call. The CDR3 covers 11 residues. The V end lost 2 bases, the J end lost 4 bases, and 0 bases lay between the germline ends. CDR3 sequence: CASSLNQPQHF. In DNA form, the CDR3 reads TGTGCCAGCAGTTTAAATCAGCCCCAGCATTTT.

This chain connects TRBV9 to TRBJ1-6; TRBD1 might be the D (6 bases). Germline-derived CDR1 and CDR2 are SGDLS and YYNGEE. V shed 4 bases and J shed 9 bases, with 23 bases lying between them. This CDR3 spans 17 amino acids. CDR3 region: CASSSFGGLPPGSPLHF. DNA for the CDR3: TGTGCCAGCAGCTCCTTTGGGGGGCTTCCCCCGGGTTCACCCCTCCACTTT.

The chain links TRBV27 to TRBJ2-1; unclear D gene. The V gene lost 2 bases and the J gene lost 10 bases, with 12 bases spanning the gap. The CDR3 has 13 amino acids. The V gene's germline CDR1 is MNHEY and CDR2 SMNVEV (reference sequence). The CDR3 nucleotides read TGTGCCAGCAGTTTAGCGGAGCCCAACGAGCAGTTCTTC. This codes for CASSLAEPNEQFF.

J is TRBJ2-6 and V is TRBV5-4; 9 positions match TRBD1. Germline V gene sequence: CDR1 SGHNT, CDR2 YYREEE (reference sequence). Trimming removed 7 bases from V and 2 bases from J; junction bases left unmatched: 7. The CDR3 consists of 16 residues. The CDR3 region has the DNA TGTGCCAGCCAACAGGGGGCTCTCGCTGGGGCCAACGTCCTGACTTTC. Translated: CASQQGALAGANVLTF.

This chain links TRBV27 with TRBJ2-7; tentatively, D is TRBD1 (6 bases). The V gene's germline CDR1 is MNHEY and CDR2 SMNVEV (reference sequence). Trimming removed 0 bases at V and 3 bases at J, with 12 bases between. The CDR3 has 15 amino acids. The DNA of the CDR3 is TGTGCCAGCAGTTTATCGACCGCCAGGGGCTACGAGCAGTACTTC. It specifies CASSLSTARGYEQYF.

This clone turned up a few times. The chain carries TRBV10-3 and TRBJ2-5; TRBD2 matches at 9 bases. From germline, CDR1 is ENHRY and CDR2 SYGVKD. Trimming at V came to 2 bases and at J to 4 bases, leaving 5 bases not matched to a gene. The length of the CDR3 is 15 residues. The CDR3 coding sequence is TGTGCCATCAGTGAGGCTAGCGGGAATGGAGAGACCCAGTACTTC. Encoded protein: CAISEASGNGETQYF.

V usage is TRBV27 and J usage is TRBJ1-2, with a possible D match to TRBD1 (5 bases). The CDR3 is made up of 12 amino acids. V was cut by 6 bases and J by 7 bases, with 12 bases left in between. From germline, CDR1 is MNHEY and CDR2 SMNVEV (reference sequence). The CDR3 region has the DNA TGTGCCAGCAGGGGGGGGATGGGTGGCTACACCTTC. Its protein product is CASRGGMGGYTF.

CDR3 amino acids: CASSELGDYRDTQYF. In DNA form, the CDR3 reads TGTGCCAGCAGCGAGTTAGGAGACTATCGGGACACCCAGTACTTC. V and J are TRBV9 and TRBJ2-5; D is perhaps TRBD1 or TRBD2 (5 bases each). Trimming took 3 bases from V and 8 from J, leaving 20 bases between them. CDR3 length: 15 residues. The germline V gene has CDR1 SGDLS and CDR2 YYNGEE. Filled out from reference TRBV9 and TRBJ2-5, the complete variable domain reads DSGVTQTPKHLITATGQRVTLRCSPRSGDLSVYWYQQSLDQGLQFLIQYYNGEERAKGNILERFSAQQFPDLHSELNLSSLELGDSALYFCASSELGDYRDTQYFGPGTRLLVL.

The rearrangement joins TRBV7-9 to TRBJ2-1; D remains ambiguous. V lost 6 bases and J lost 0, with 9 bases in between. From germline, CDR1 is SEHNR and CDR2 FQNEAQ (reference sequence). This CDR3 is 14 amino acids long. This CDR3 is CASRNWSSYNEQFF. Here the CDR3 DNA reads TGTGCCAGCAGGAATTGGAGCTCCTACAATGAGCAGTTCTTC.

This chain uses TRBV5-4 with TRBJ1-6, with 7 bases lining up with TRBD1. Germline values: CDR1 SGHNT, CDR2 YYREEE (reference sequence). With 4 bases clipped from V and 10 bases from J, the junction kept 11 bases outside the gene matches. The CDR3 loop spans 15 amino acids. CDR3 amino acids: CASSQKGQFSSPLHF. CDR3 coding DNA: TGTGCCAGCAGCCAGAAGGGACAGTTCTCCTCACCCCTCCACTTT.

The chain couples TRBV11-3 to TRBJ2-1; D unresolved. V was trimmed by 2 bases and J by 6 bases, leaving 8 bases between them. Per germline, CDR1 SGHNT and CDR2 YENEEA. CDR3 length: 13 residues. The CDR3 region has the DNA TGTGCCAGCAGCTTAAATCAGTTCAATGAGCAGTTCTTC. Translating gives CASSLNQFNEQFF.

The V gene is TRBV5-1, the J gene TRBJ1-5; possibly TRBD1 for D (5 bases). The CDR3 runs to 14 residues. CDR1 and CDR2 from the germline V gene are SGHRS and YFSETQ. V gave up 4 bases and J gave up 5 bases, with 13 bases separating them. CDR3 nucleotide sequence: TGCGCCAGCAGCCCCCAGGGACCGGATCAGCCCCAGCATTTT. Amino acids: CASSPQGPDQPQHF.

The chain recombines TRBV7-3 with TRBJ2-7; the D is unclear. The V end lost 2 bases, the J end lost 2 bases, and 10 bases lay between the germline ends. Germline V gene lookup returns CDR1 SGHTA and CDR2 FQGTGA. This CDR3 is 14 amino acids long. The CDR3 region is CASSLYHGAYEQYF. Written as DNA, the CDR3 is TGTGCCAGCAGCTTATACCACGGAGCCTACGAGCAGTACTTC.

The chain carries TRBV7-2 and TRBJ2-7, with D maybe TRBD2 (6 bases). Germline CDR1 reads SGHTA; CDR2 reads FQGNSA. This CDR3 region has 15 residues. Trimming took off 5 bases at V and 4 bases at J, with 18 bases between the two ends. CDR3 region: CASSPVSGAKYEQYF. The CDR3 DNA sequence: TGTGCCAGCAGCCCAGTGTCGGGAGCTAAATACGAGCAGTACTTC.

The J gene is TRBJ2-5, the V gene TRBV7-9; 9 nucleotides line up with TRBD2. The germline CDR1 and CDR2 sequences are SEHNR and FQNEAQ (reference sequence). Germline trimming cut 4 bases from V and 2 bases from J; bases unmatched to any gene: 8. This CDR3 region has 16 residues. The CDR3 sequence: CASSSYSGSPQETQYF. The CDR3 DNA is TGTGCCAGCAGCTCTTATAGCGGGAGTCCTCAAGAGACCCAGTACTTC.

The J gene is TRBJ2-7, the V gene TRBV5-1; TRBD1 might be the D (6 bases). V lost 4 bases and J 6 bases, leaving 17 bases between the germline ends. The length of the CDR3 is 14 residues. Germline-derived CDR1 and CDR2 are SGHRS and YFSETQ. The CDR3 spells CASSIQGSGLEQYF. In DNA form, the CDR3 reads TGCGCCAGCAGCATACAGGGCTCCGGCCTCGAGCAGTACTTC.

V is TRBV6-2 or TRBV6-3 and J is TRBJ2-7, with D perhaps TRBD1 (5 bases). Germline assignment: CDR1 MNHEY and CDR2 SVGEGT. The CDR3 totals 14 residues. Trimming took off 4 bases at V and 6 bases at J, with 16 bases between the two ends. The CDR3 nucleotides are TGTGCCAGCAGTTCGTTTGGTCTTCAGGGCGAGCAGTACTTC. This translates into CASSSFGLQGEQYF.

The rearrangement joins TRBV18 to TRBJ2-3; the D is unclear. The germline V gene encodes CDR1 KGHSH and CDR2 LQKENI. The V gene lost 2 bases and the J gene lost 4 bases, with 10 bases spanning the gap. The CDR3 is 14 amino acids. CDR3 nucleotides: TGTGCCAGCTCACCAGTCTACGCGGCAGATACGCAGTATTTT. Translating gives CASSPVYAADTQYF.

The chain has TRBV18 and TRBJ2-3; unclear D gene. The germline V gene has CDR1 KGHSH and CDR2 LQKENI. This CDR3 spans 12 amino acids. Trimming took off 2 bases at V and 4 bases at J, with 4 bases between the two ends. The CDR3 region is CASSPDSDTQYF. The CDR3 region has the DNA TGTGCCAGCTCACCAGACTCAGATACGCAGTATTTT. The full variable domain, with the rest looked up from reference TRBV18 and TRBJ2-3, is NAGVMQNPRHLVRRRGQEARLRCSPMKGHSHVYWYRQLPEEGLKFMVYLQKENIIDESGMPKERFSAEFPKEGPSILRIQQVVRGDSAAYFCASSPDSDTQYFGPGTRLTVL.

The chain recombines TRBV19 with TRBJ1-1; D unresolved. Trimming cost V 9 bases and J 0 bases, with 14 bases left between them. This CDR3 has 14 amino acids. Germline V gene sequence: CDR1 LNHDA, CDR2 SQIVND (reference sequence). This chain's CDR3 is CASRPDPLNTEAFF. The CDR3 DNA follows: TGTGCCAGCCGACCGGACCCATTGAACACTGAAGCTTTCTTT.

This rearrangement joins TRBV29-1 to TRBJ1-2; TRBD1 matches 8 bases. The CDR3 has 15 residues. CDR1 SQVTM and CDR2 ANQGSEA come from the germline V gene. V lost 4 bases to trimming and J lost 7 bases; unmatched junction nucleotides: 14. The CDR3 bases are TGCAGCGTTGTTAGGGGATCTGGACAGGGTTTTGGCTACACCTTC. It is translated as CSVVRGSGQGFGYTF.

This clone has a handful of counts. This rearrangement joins TRBV7-9 to TRBJ1-6; 7 nucleotides agree with TRBD1. The CDR3 length is 16 residues. Germline V gene data show CDR1 as SEHNR and CDR2 as FQNEAQ (reference sequence). Trimming at V came to 0 bases and at J to 7 bases, leaving 6 bases not matched to a gene. The CDR3 coding sequence is TGTGCCAGCAGCTTAGCGCCCTGGACAGGAAATTCACCCCTCCACTTT. This translates into CASSLAPWTGNSPLHF.

This clone occurred once. In DNA form, the CDR3 reads TGTGCCAGCAGCCGGAGTCGGGACACCGGGGAGCTGTTTTTT. This encodes CASSRSRDTGELFF. The chain uses TRBV14 and TRBJ2-2; D not certain. Germline CDR1 reads SGHDN; CDR2 reads FVKESK. V was shortened by 4 bases and J by 3 bases, with 9 bases between the two germline ends. This CDR3 spans 14 amino acids.

V usage is TRBV5-4 and J usage is TRBJ1-3; weak D call: TRBD1 (5 bases). Germline assignment: CDR1 SGHNT and CDR2 YYREEE (reference sequence). The V and J ends lost 3 bases and 0 bases respectively, with 10 bases between them. This CDR3 contains 15 residues. CDR3 DNA sequence: TGTGCCAGCAGCTCCTGGGGGACCTCTGGAAACACCATATATTTT. It translates to CASSSWGTSGNTIYF. Filled out from reference TRBV5-4 and TRBJ1-3, the complete variable domain reads ETGVTQSPTHLIKTRGQQVTLRCSSQSGHNTVSWYQQALGQGPQFIFQYYREEENGRGNFPPRFSGLQFPNYSSELNVNALELDDSALYLCASSSWGTSGNTIYFGEGSWLTVV.